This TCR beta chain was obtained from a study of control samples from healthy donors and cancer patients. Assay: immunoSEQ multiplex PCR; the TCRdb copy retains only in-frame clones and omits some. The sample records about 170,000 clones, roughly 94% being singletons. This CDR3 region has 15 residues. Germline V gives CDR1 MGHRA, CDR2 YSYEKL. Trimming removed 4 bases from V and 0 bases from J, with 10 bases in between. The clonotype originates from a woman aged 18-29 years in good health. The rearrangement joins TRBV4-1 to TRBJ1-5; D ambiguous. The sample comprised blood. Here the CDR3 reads CASSRVGISNQPQHF. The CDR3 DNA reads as TGCGCCAGCAGCCGGGTTGGGATTAGCAATCAGCCCCAGCATTTT.